The 27 T cell receptor beta chains reported below all come from one sample, sequenced in a study of blood T cell repertoires in COVID-19. Profiling relied on immunoSEQ multiplex PCR, and the TCRdb table lists in-frame clones only, not all of them. The sample gives about 370,000 clones, 75% to 90% of which show up once; less than 1.2% is in the top ten. Material for sequencing was PBMCs or T cells enriched from blood (not recorded which). The receptors were gathered from a man between 18 and 35 years old who had recovered from COVID-19.

The CDR3 region has the DNA TGTGCCAGCAGAAAGACAGGGGACCAGCAGTTCTTC. Translating gives CASRKTGDQQFF. This rearrangement joins TRBV2 to TRBJ2-1; 8 bases are a match to TRBD1. V dropped 6 bases and J dropped 11; count of bases not matched to a gene: 6. Per the germline V gene, CDR1 is SNHLY and CDR2 is FYNNEI. This CDR3 is built from 12 residues.

V and J are TRBV5-1 and TRBJ1-2, with D uncertain. The CDR3 runs to 15 residues. Germline V CDR1 and CDR2: SGHRS, YFSETQ. Trimming stripped 1 base from V and 0 bases from J, with 10 bases between. CDR3 DNA sequence: TGCGCCAGCAGCTTGTCGGTCAGCGCTAACTATGGCTACACCTTC. It specifies CASSLSVSANYGYTF.

The chain combines TRBV7-3 with TRBJ2-1, with a possible D match to TRBD2 (6 bases). The CDR3 totals 14 residues. V was trimmed by 3 bases and J by 8 bases, leaving 14 bases between them. Germline V gene sequence: CDR1 SGHTA, CDR2 FQGTGA. Here the CDR3 reads CASSFSGSGDEQFF. The CDR3, as DNA: TGTGCCAGCAGCTTCTCCGGGAGTGGGGATGAGCAGTTCTTC.

The V gene is TRBV28, the J gene TRBJ2-1; 10 positions match TRBD2. The CDR3 is made up of 15 amino acids. Trimming took 8 bases from V and 13 from J; bases not matched to a gene: 17. Germline-derived CDR1 and CDR2 are MDHEN and SYDVKM. The CDR3 protein is CASVPSSSGSLIQFF. CDR3 nucleotides: TGTGCCAGCGTTCCATCATCTAGCGGGAGCCTAATACAGTTCTTC.

The chain joins TRBV5-5 to TRBJ2-1, with D perhaps matching TRBD1 (6 bases). Germline values: CDR1 SGHKS, CDR2 YYEKEE (reference sequence). Trimming took 0 bases from V and 4 from J, leaving 11 bases between them. This CDR3 is 15 amino acids long. Written as DNA, the CDR3 is TGTGCCAGCAGCTTGGAGTGGACAGTATACAATGAGCAGTTCTTC. Protein sequence: CASSLEWTVYNEQFF.

V gene TRBV7-9 combines with J gene TRBJ2-5, with TRBD2 identical over 10 bases. J lost 5 bases, V lost 8 bases, and 8 bases had no gene match. CDR1 is SEHNR and CDR2 is FQNEAQ in the germline V gene (reference sequence). The CDR3 has 14 residues. The CDR3 here is CASQASGGSETQYF. In DNA, the CDR3 is TGTGCCAGCCAGGCTAGCGGGGGATCGGAGACCCAGTACTTC. The complete variable domain, with remaining parts taken from reference TRBV7-9 and TRBJ2-5, reads DTGVSQNPRHKITKRGQNVTFRCDPISEHNRLYWYRQTLGQGPEFLTYFQNEAQLEKSRLLSDRFSAERPKGSFSTLEIQRTEQGDSAMYLCASQASGGSETQYFGPGTRLLVL.

This clone was detected once. This chain links TRBV5-6 with TRBJ1-4; perhaps TRBD1 as D (5 bases). V gave up 4 bases and J gave up 7 bases, with 11 bases separating them. The CDR3 runs 13 residues. CDR1 is SGHDT and CDR2 is YYEEEE in the germline V gene. Here the CDR3 DNA reads TGTGCCAGCAGCCGGGGGACGAGTGAAAAACTGTTTTTT. Protein: CASSRGTSEKLFF.

The V and J genes are TRBV9 and TRBJ2-7; D perhaps matches TRBD2 (6 bases). Germline CDR1 and CDR2: SGDLS and YYNGEE. The CDR3 runs 15 residues. Deletions cut 4 bases from V and 9 bases from J, with 23 bases between. The CDR3 spells CASSTAGGYYEGQYF. CDR3 nucleotide sequence: TGTGCCAGCAGCACAGCAGGAGGGTACTACGAGGGGCAGTACTTC.

This clone showed up just once. The rearrangement links TRBV19 to TRBJ1-1, with 7 bases that match TRBD1. Germline CDR1 is LNHDA and CDR2 is SQIVND (reference sequence). With V trimmed by 6 bases and J by 1 base, 5 bases remained unmatched. The CDR3 has 14 amino acids. The CDR3 DNA follows: TGTGCCAGTAGGGCAGGACAGGCGAACACTGAAGCTTTCTTT. Amino acid sequence: CASRAGQANTEAFF.

The chain is built from TRBV6-6 and TRBJ1-4; the match to TRBD1 covers 7 bases. Trimming took 5 bases from V and 8 from J; bases not matched to a gene: 17. The germline gives CDR1 MNHNY, CDR2 SVGAGI (reference sequence). The CDR3 contains 17 residues. CDR3 sequence reads: CASSPSPTGKVAEKLFF. The CDR3 nucleotides are TGTGCCAGCAGTCCTAGCCCGACAGGGAAGGTAGCGGAAAAACTGTTTTTT.

On this clone itself: Other nucleotide sequences in the sample specify the same CDR3. This rearrangement joins TRBV13 to TRBJ1-6, with D perhaps TRBD1 (5 bases). Germline CDR1 and CDR2: PRHDT and FYEKMQ (reference sequence). This CDR3 comprises 14 residues. Trimming cost V 0 bases and J 7 bases, with 7 bases left between them. The CDR3, as DNA: TGTGCCAGCAGCTTAGGTCAGGGCAATTCACCCCTCCACTTT. Its protein is CASSLGQGNSPLHF.

CDR3 in DNA: TGTGCCAGTAGTGGGAGGCGGAGGGGTTCGGGGGTTCCCGGGGAGCTGTTTTTT. Amino acids: CASSGRRRGSGVPGELFF. The V and J genes are TRBV19 and TRBJ2-2, with a weak D call TRBD2 (6 bases). The CDR3 loop spans 18 amino acids. Germline lookup yields CDR1 LNHDA and CDR2 SQIVND (reference sequence). The V and J ends lost 5 bases and 6 bases respectively, with 25 bases between them. Full variable domain (rest looked up from reference TRBV19 and TRBJ2-2): DGGITQSPKYLFRKEGQNVTLSCEQNLNHDAMYWYRQDPGQGLRLIYYSQIVNDFQKGDIAEGYSVSREKKESFPLTVTSAQKNPTAFYLCASSGRRRGSGVPGELFFGEGSRLTVL.

This clone was detected only once. V gene TRBV5-1 combines with J gene TRBJ1-3, with a possible D match to TRBD1 (6 bases). Trimming stripped 0 bases from V and 2 bases from J, with 12 bases between. The CDR3 has 16 amino acids. Germline V gene lookup returns CDR1 SGHRS and CDR2 YFSETQ. This chain's CDR3 is CASSLGARTAGNTIYF. Here the CDR3 DNA reads TGCGCCAGCAGCTTGGGGGCGAGGACAGCTGGAAACACCATATATTTT.

The rearrangement joins TRBV28 to TRBJ2-2; 9 nucleotides match TRBD2. This CDR3 region has 17 residues. V lost 5 bases, J lost 1 base, and 8 bases stayed unmatched. Germline values: CDR1 MDHEN, CDR2 SYDVKM. DNA for the CDR3: TGTGCCAGCAGTCGGCCTAGCGGGACCCTGAACACCGGGGAGCTGTTTTTT. Amino acid sequence: CASSRPSGTLNTGELFF.

V usage is TRBV6-1 and J usage is TRBJ1-6, with D tentatively TRBD1 (5 bases). Germline V gene sequence: CDR1 MNHNS, CDR2 SASEGT. The V and J ends lost 1 base and 4 bases respectively, with 14 bases between them. The length of the CDR3 is 17 residues. The CDR3 nucleotides are TGTGCCAGCAGTGAAGTAGGTGAACGGGGGTATAATTCACCCCTCCACTTT. It is translated as CASSEVGERGYNSPLHF.

J is TRBJ1-1 and V is TRBV11-2; the D gene is possibly TRBD1 (5 bases). V was cut by 1 base and J by 3 bases, with 15 bases left in between. The CDR3 has 16 amino acids. CDR1 and CDR2 from the germline V gene are SGHAT and FQNNGV. The CDR3 nucleotides are TGTGCCAGCAGCTTAGGATCCCGGGGGTATTACACTGAAGCTTTCTTT. Protein product: CASSLGSRGYYTEAFF.

The rearrangement uses TRBV5-5 and TRBJ2-7, with D possibly matching TRBD1 (6 bases). The CDR3 sequence is 14 residues long. Germline-derived CDR1 and CDR2 are SGHKS and YYEKEE (reference sequence). The V gene lost 1 base and the J gene lost 2 bases, with 10 bases spanning the gap. The CDR3 nucleotides read TGTGCCAGCAGCTTGCGGGACAAAGCCTACGAGCAGTACTTC. Its translation is CASSLRDKAYEQYF.

The rearrangement links TRBV7-8 to TRBJ2-1, with 10 nucleotides matching TRBD2. The length of the CDR3 is 15 residues. CDR1 is SGHVS, CDR2 FQNEAQ, per germline. J gave up 7 bases and V 1 base, and 4 bases lay outside the gene matches. For the CDR3, the DNA is TGTGCCAGCAGCTTAGAAGCGGGGGGGCTGAATGAGCAGTTCTTC. Protein: CASSLEAGGLNEQFF.

This clone has only one observation. The rearrangement links TRBV10-3 to TRBJ1-6; D is unclear. Trimming shortened V by 7 bases and J by 0 bases, and 10 bases separated the two germline ends. This CDR3 has 15 amino acids. Per the germline V gene, CDR1 is ENHRY and CDR2 is SYGVKD. This chain's CDR3 is CAIIEGSSYNSPLHF. CDR3 coding DNA: TGTGCCATCATAGAGGGCAGCTCCTATAATTCACCCCTCCACTTT.

The chain carries TRBV5-6 and TRBJ1-6; no clear D. The CDR3 has 12 amino acids. V was shortened by 3 bases and J by 15 bases, with 13 bases between the two germline ends. Germline V gene sequence: CDR1 SGHDT, CDR2 YYEEEE. The CDR3 sequence: CASSSPGLSLHF. The CDR3 region has the DNA TGTGCCAGCAGCTCCCCCGGACTAAGCCTCCACTTT.

This chain uses TRBV2 with TRBJ2-7, with 10 bases lining up with TRBD1. The CDR3 totals 14 residues. After removal of 3 bases from V and 6 bases from J, the junction contained 5 bases not matched to a gene. In germline, CDR1 is SNHLY, CDR2 FYNNEI. CDR3 amino acids: CASSDDRGLVEQYF. CDR3 bases: TGTGCCAGCAGTGATGACAGGGGGCTAGTCGAGCAGTACTTC.

In this sample, this clone turned up once. The CDR3 sequence is CASSLALGGRDTEAFF. The CDR3 DNA reads as TGTGCCAGCAGCTTGGCCTTGGGGGGGCGGGACACTGAAGCTTTCTTT. The chain is built from TRBV5-4 and TRBJ1-1; possibly TRBD1 for D (6 bases). V lost 0 bases to trimming and J lost 3 bases, with 15 bases between them. Germline CDR1 and CDR2: SGHNT and YYREEE (reference sequence). The CDR3 runs 16 residues.

The V and J genes are TRBV11-2 and TRBJ2-5; 9 bases map to TRBD1. This CDR3 is built from 17 residues. Germline-derived CDR1 and CDR2 are SGHAT and FQNNGV. V lost 4 bases and J lost 4; bases outside the gene matches: 13. The CDR3 DNA sequence: TGTGCCAGCAGCTCACCCGGGACAGGGAGGGGCATAGAGACCCAGTACTTC. It is translated as CASSSPGTGRGIETQYF.

The CDR3 coding sequence is TGTGCCAGCAGTTTTAATTTTCAGGCTTTCTTT. Its protein is CASSFNFQAFF. The V and J genes are TRBV27 and TRBJ1-1; no clear D gene. Germline CDR1 reads MNHEY; CDR2 reads SMNVEV (reference sequence). V was clipped by 3 bases and J by 11 bases, with 10 bases between them. The CDR3 totals 11 residues.

The V and J genes are TRBV6-1 and TRBJ1-5; D not resolved. Germline CDR1 is MNHNS and CDR2 is SASEGT. Trimming pared 2 bases from V and 3 bases from J, leaving 8 bases between. There are 14 residues in the CDR3. CDR3 residues: CASSEIGVNQPQHF. In nucleotides, the CDR3 is TGTGCCAGCAGTGAAATCGGGGTCAATCAGCCCCAGCATTTT.

Only a few counts were recorded for this clone. The chain carries TRBV19 and TRBJ2-7, with D perhaps matching TRBD1 (6 bases). Germline loops: CDR1 LNHDA, CDR2 SQIVND (reference sequence). V lost 4 bases, J lost 0 bases, and 16 bases lay in between. The CDR3 consists of 16 residues. CDR3 amino acids: CASSTGQTLISYEQYF. DNA for the CDR3: TGTGCCAGTAGTACCGGACAGACGTTAATCTCCTACGAGCAGTACTTC. Drawing the rest from reference TRBV19 and TRBJ2-7, the complete variable domain is DGGITQSPKYLFRKEGQNVTLSCEQNLNHDAMYWYRQDPGQGLRLIYYSQIVNDFQKGDIAEGYSVSREKKESFPLTVTSAQKNPTAFYLCASSTGQTLISYEQYFGPGTRLTVT.

The J gene is TRBJ1-1, the V gene TRBV5-8, with D hard to call. Trimming shortened V by 2 bases and J by 0 bases, and 11 bases separated the two germline ends. The germline gives CDR1 SGHTS, CDR2 YDEGEE. The CDR3 runs 15 residues. The CDR3 region is CASSFAGLVNTEAFF. The DNA of the CDR3 is TGTGCCAGCAGCTTTGCGGGCTTGGTGAACACTGAAGCTTTCTTT.